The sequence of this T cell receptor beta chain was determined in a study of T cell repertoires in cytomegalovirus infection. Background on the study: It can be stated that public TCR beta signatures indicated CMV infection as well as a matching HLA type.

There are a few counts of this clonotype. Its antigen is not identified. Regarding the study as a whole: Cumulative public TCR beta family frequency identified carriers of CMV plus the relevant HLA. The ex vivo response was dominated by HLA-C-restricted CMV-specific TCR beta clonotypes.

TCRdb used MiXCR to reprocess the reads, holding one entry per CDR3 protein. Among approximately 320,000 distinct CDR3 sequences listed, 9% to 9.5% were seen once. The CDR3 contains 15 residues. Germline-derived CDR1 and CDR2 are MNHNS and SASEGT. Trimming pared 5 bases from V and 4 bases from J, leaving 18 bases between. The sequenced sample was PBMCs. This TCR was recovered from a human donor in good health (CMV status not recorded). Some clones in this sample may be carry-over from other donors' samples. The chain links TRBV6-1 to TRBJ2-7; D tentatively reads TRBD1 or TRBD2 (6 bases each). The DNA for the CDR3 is TGTGCCAGCAGTCATGGGCTGGGGGGCCAGTACGAGCAGTACTTC. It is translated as CASSHGLGGQYEQYF.